The table lists the clone carrying this T cell receptor beta chain with a few counts. Its antigen is currently unknown. The same CDR3 also results from other DNA sequences found in this sample. This sample is drawn from a study of cytomegalovirus exposure and HLA in healthy donors. Study results and limitations: Later analysis found that TCR beta chains associated with HLA were more clonally expanded than other, equally common chains. Most of the CMV-associated TCR beta chains (in a later analysis) appeared to be HLA-restricted.

CDR1 and CDR2 from the germline V gene are MGHRA and YSYEKL. The CDR3 has 15 residues. The V gene end was trimmed by 1 base and the J gene end by 1 base; junction bases not matched to a gene: 0. Healthy donors of bone marrow made up the group. PCR was performed using 60 Vbeta and 13 Jbeta primers. The repertoire was sequenced with immunoSEQ multiplex PCR; TCRdb's copy has only in-frame clones and lacks some. Among 200,000 to 250,000 clones listed, about 86% were seen once. The specimen was PBMCs. This chain uses TRBV4-1 with TRBJ2-7, with 11 bases matching TRBD2. The clonotype comes from a woman in her sixties or seventies in good health and CMV-seropositive. The CDR3 region is CASSQGLAGSYEQYF. The CDR3 nucleotides are TGCGCCAGCAGCCAAGGACTAGCGGGGTCCTACGAGCAGTACTTC.